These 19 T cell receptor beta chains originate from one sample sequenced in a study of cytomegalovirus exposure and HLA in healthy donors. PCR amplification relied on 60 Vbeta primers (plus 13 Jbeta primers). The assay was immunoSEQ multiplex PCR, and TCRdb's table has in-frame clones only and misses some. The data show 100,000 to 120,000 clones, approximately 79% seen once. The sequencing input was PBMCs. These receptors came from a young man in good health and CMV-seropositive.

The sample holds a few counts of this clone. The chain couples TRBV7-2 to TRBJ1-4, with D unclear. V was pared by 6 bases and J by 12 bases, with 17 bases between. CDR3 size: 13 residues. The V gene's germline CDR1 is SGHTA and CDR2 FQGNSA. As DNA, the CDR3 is TGTGCCAGCAGTCGCGGGGAGGCCAAGGAACTGTTTTTT. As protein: CASSRGEAKELFF.

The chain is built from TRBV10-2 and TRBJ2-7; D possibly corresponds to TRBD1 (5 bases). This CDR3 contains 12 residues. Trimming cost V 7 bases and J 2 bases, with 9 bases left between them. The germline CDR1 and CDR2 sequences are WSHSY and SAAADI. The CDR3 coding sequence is TGCGCCAGCAAGGGGTCACCCTACGAGCAGTACTTC. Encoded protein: CASKGSPYEQYF.

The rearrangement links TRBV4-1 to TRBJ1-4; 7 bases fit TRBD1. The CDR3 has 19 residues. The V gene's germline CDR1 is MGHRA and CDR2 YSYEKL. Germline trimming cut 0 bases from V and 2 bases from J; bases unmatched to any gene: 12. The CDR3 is CASSQDGVGQHPTNEKLFF. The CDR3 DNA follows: TGCGCCAGCAGCCAAGATGGAGTGGGACAGCACCCGACTAATGAAAAACTGTTTTTT.

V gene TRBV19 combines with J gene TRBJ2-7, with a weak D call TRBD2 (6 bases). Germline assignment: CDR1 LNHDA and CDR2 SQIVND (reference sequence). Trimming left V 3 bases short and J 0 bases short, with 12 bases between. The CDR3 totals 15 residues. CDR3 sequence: CASSIAGGSSYEQYF. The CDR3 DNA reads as TGTGCCAGTAGTATCGCCGGGGGTAGCTCCTACGAGCAGTACTTC.

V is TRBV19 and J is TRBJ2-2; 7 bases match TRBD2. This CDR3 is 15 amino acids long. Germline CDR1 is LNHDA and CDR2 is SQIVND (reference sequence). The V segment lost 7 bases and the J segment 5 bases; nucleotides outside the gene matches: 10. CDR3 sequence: CASMAGDSRTGELFF. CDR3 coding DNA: TGTGCCAGTATGGCGGGGGATTCCAGGACCGGGGAGCTGTTTTTT.

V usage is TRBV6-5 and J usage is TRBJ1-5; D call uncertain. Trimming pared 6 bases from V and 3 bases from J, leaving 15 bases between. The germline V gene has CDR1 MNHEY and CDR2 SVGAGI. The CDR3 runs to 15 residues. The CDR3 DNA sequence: TGTGCCAGCAGCCCCACGAAGGGAGTCAATCAGCCCCAGCATTTT. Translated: CASSPTKGVNQPQHF.

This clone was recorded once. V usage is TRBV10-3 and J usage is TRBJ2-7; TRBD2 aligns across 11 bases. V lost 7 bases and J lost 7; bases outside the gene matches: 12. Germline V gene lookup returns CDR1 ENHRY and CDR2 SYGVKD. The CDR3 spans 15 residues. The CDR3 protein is CAITPGRLAGGEQYF. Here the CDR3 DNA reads TGTGCCATCACCCCTGGGCGTCTAGCGGGAGGAGAGCAGTACTTC.

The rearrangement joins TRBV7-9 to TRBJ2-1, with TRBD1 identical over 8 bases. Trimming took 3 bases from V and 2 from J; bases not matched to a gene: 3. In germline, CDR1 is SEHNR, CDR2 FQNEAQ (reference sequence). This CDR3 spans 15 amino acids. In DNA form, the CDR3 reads TGTGCCAGCAGCTTTTTACAGGGGGCCTACAATGAGCAGTTCTTC. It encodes CASSFLQGAYNEQFF.

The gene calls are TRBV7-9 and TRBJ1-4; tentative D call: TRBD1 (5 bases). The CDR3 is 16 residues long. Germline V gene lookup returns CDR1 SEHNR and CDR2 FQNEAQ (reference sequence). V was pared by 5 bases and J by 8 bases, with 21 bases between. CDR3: CASSELDREEWEKLFF. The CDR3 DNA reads TGTGCCAGCAGCGAGCTCGACAGAGAGGAATGGGAAAAACTGTTTTTT.

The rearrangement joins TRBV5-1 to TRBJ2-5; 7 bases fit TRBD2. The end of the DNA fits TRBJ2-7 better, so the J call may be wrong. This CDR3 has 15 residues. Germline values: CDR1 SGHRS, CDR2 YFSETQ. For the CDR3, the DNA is TGCGCCAGCAGGTCTGGGGGGGTAGCGTCCTACGAGCAGTACTTC. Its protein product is CASRSGGVASYEQYF.

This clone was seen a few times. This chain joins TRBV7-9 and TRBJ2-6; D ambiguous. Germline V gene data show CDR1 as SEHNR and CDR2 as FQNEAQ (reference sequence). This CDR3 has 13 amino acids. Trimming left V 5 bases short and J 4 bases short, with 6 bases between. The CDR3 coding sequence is TGTGCCAGCAGCCCCGCGGGGGCCAACGTCCTGACTTTC. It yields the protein CASSPAGANVLTF. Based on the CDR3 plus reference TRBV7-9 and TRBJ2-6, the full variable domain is DTGVSQNPRHKITKRGQNVTFRCDPISEHNRLYWYRQTLGQGPEFLTYFQNEAQLEKSRLLSDRFSAERPKGSFSTLEIQRTEQGDSAMYLCASSPAGANVLTFGAGSRLTVL.

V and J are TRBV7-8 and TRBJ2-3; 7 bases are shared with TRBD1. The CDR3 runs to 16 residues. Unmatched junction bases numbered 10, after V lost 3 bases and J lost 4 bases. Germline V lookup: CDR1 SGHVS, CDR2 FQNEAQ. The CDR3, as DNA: TGTGCCAGCAGCTTGTCAGGTGAAGGGGGCCCAGATACGCAGTATTTT. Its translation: CASSLSGEGGPDTQYF.

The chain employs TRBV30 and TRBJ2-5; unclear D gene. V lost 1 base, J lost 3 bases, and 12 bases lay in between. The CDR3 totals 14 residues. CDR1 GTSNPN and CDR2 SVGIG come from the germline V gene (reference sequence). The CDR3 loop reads CAWSDDNLEETQYF. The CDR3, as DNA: TGTGCCTGGAGTGACGACAATTTGGAAGAGACCCAGTACTTC.

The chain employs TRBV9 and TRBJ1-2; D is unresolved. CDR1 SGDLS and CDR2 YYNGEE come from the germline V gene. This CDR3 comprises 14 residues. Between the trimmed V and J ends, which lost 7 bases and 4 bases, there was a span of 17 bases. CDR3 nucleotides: TGTGCCAGCCCCAGATCGGGGTGGGGCTATGGCTACACCTTC. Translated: CASPRSGWGYGYTF. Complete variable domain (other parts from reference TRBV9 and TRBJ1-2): DSGVTQTPKHLITATGQRVTLRCSPRSGDLSVYWYQQSLDQGLQFLIQYYNGEERAKGNILERFSAQQFPDLHSELNLSSLELGDSALYFCASPRSGWGYGYTFGSGTRLTVV.

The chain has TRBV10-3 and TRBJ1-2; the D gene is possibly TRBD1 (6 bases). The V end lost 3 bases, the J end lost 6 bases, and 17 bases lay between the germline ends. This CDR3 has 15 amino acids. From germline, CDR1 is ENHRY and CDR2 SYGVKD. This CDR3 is CAISERGRGEDGYTF. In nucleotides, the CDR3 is TGTGCCATCAGTGAAAGGGGCAGGGGAGAAGATGGCTACACCTTC.

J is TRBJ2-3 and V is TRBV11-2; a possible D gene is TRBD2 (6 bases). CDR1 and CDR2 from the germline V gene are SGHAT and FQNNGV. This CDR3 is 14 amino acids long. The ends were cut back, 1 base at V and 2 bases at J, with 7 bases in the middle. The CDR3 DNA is TGTGCCAGCAGCTTAGGGGACTCCACAGATACGCAGTATTTT. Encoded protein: CASSLGDSTDTQYF. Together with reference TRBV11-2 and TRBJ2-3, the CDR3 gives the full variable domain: EAGVAQSPRYKIIEKRQSVAFWCNPISGHATLYWYQQILGQGPKLLIQFQNNGVVDDSQLPKDRFSAERLKGVDSTLKIQPAKLEDSAVYLCASSLGDSTDTQYFGPGTRLTVL.

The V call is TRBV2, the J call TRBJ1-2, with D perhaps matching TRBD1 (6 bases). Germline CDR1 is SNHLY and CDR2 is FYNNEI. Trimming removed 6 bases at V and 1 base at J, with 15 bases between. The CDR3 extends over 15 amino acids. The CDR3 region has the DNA TGTGCCAGCAGGATGGACAGTGGCCTTAACTATGGCTACACCTTC. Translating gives CASRMDSGLNYGYTF.

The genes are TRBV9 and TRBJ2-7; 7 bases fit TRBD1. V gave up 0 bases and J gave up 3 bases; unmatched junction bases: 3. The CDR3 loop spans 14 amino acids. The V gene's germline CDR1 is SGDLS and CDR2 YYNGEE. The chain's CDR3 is CASSVAAGGYEQYF. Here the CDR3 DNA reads TGTGCCAGCAGCGTAGCAGCAGGGGGCTACGAGCAGTACTTC.

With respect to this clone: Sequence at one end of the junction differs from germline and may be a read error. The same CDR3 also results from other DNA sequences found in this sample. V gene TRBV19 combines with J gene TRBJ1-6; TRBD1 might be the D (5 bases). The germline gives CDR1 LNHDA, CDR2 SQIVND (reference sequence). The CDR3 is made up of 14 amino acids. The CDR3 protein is CASSPRDYNSPLHF. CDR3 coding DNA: TGTGCCAGTAGTCCTCGGGACTACAATTCCCCCCTCCACTTT.